This TCR beta chain was recovered during a study of diagnostic markers for celiac disease (dated by TCRdb to between 2020 and 2021). TCRdb names Illumina MiSeq as the instrument used. Reads reprocessed by TCRdb are summarized as one entry per CDR3 protein sequence, and DNA is absent. The record for this sample contains approximately 8,000 distinct CDR3 sequences. The ten largest clones capture under 6.5% of the sample. Details on this clonotype: Its antigen has not been determined.

CDR1 and CDR2 are drawn from the germline V gene: SGHVS, FQNEAQ. Taken from cysteine to phenylalanine, the CDR3 has 14 residues. No DNA has been recorded. This TCR came from a human donor. This table probably holds off-target reads from a library built for another chain. The chain couples TRBV7-8 to TRBJ2-5; absent DNA, TCRdb's TRBD2 call cannot be checked. The specimen was either unsorted cells or a sorted T cell fraction (not recorded which). The encoded CDR3 is CASSTGTSGETQYF.